The rows below give T cell receptor beta chains drawn from one sample of a study of blood T cell repertoires in COVID-19. Assay: immunoSEQ multiplex PCR; the TCRdb copy retains only in-frame clones and omits some. The sample includes 90,000 to 120,000 clones, about four fifths seen only once; the top ten take roughly 4.4%. The sample comprised peripheral blood. The receptors originated from a human donor in a cohort sampled during active COVID-19. CDR3s include the opening cysteine and the closing phenylalanine or tryptophan. D genes are given only for firm matches. Clone size is given for some rows only: seen once, a few or many times, or a class if the clone is expanded.

size	J	V	D	DNA	CDR3
-	TRBJ1-2	TRBV7-9	TRBD1	TGTGCCAGCAGCCCCGACAGGGTATCATATGGCTACACCTTC	CASSPDRVSYGYTF
-	TRBJ1-4	TRBV6-6	TRBD1	TGTGCCAGCAGGGTCGGGACAGGGGTTTCTGAAAAACTGTTTTTT	CASRVGTGVSEKLFF
-	TRBJ1-1	TRBV7-2	-	TGTGCCAGCAGCTCTCAGAGGGGGTTTACTGAAGCTTTCTTT	CASSSQRGFTEAFF
-	TRBJ2-5	TRBV9	-	TGTGCCAGCAGCGCCCACTCCCGGGAGACCCAGTACTTC	CASSAHSRETQYF
once	TRBJ1-2	TRBV19	-	TGTGCCAGTAGTCTAAACAGGGTTGGCTACACCTTC	CASSLNRVGYTF
-	TRBJ1-6	TRBV6-5	-	TGTGCCAGCACCCTTGGACAGTCTGGGTCACCCCTCCACTTT	CASTLGQSGSPLHF
-	TRBJ1-4	TRBV18	TRBD1	TGTGCCAGCTCCCAGAGACAGGGGAGAACTAATGAAAAACTGTTTTTT	CASSQRQGRTNEKLFF
few	TRBJ1-2	TRBV6-1	-	TGTGCCAGCAGTGAGTTGTTCACACAACCTAACTATGGCTACACCTTC	CASSELFTQPNYGYTF
-	TRBJ2-6	TRBV6-6	-	TGTGCCAGCAGTTACCCAGGGGGGCCTGGGGCCAACGTCCTGACTTTC	CASSYPGGPGANVLTF
-	TRBJ2-1	TRBV6-2/TRBV6-3	TRBD1	TGTGCCAGCAGTAGGGCAGGGGGATCGAATGAGCAGTTCTTC	CASSRAGGSNEQFF
-	TRBJ2-2	TRBV27	-	TGTGCCAGCAGTTACCGGGGATCGGTCACCGGGGAGCTGTTTTTT	CASSYRGSVTGELFF
once	TRBJ2-2	TRBV7-3	-	TGTGCCAGCAGCGTCCGGGACACCGCGAACACCGGGGAGCTGTTTTTT	CASSVRDTANTGELFF
-	TRBJ2-2	TRBV7-7	TRBD2	TGTGCTAGCAGCAACGGACTAGCGGGAGCGGGAACCGGGGAGCTGTTTTTT	CASSNGLAGAGTGELFF
once	TRBJ1-4	TRBV6-1	-	TGTGCCAGCAGTGAAGGGGGGGGCATGTATGAAAAACTGTTTTTT	CASSEGGGMYEKLFF
once	TRBJ1-3	TRBV3-1/TRBV3-2	-	TGTGCCAGCAGCACCACAGGGTCTGGAAACACCATATATTTT	CASSTTGSGNTIYF